The T cell receptor beta chain under discussion was sequenced for a study of cytomegalovirus exposure and HLA in healthy donors. Concerning this clone: Its antigen is unidentified.

The method was immunoSEQ multiplex PCR; TCRdb's version includes in-frame clones alone and lacks a portion of them. The sample consists of more than 250,000 clones, about 90% of them appearing once. Germline CDR1 MNHEY, CDR2 SVGAGI. Trimming pared 6 bases from V and 4 bases from J, leaving 18 bases between. The CDR3 is made up of 15 amino acids. While the first cohort had fewer than 850 subjects, the donors belonged to the separate validation cohort of over a hundred subjects. Regarding the study as a whole: Confirmation was obtained in vitro that a few CMV-associated chains are specific for CMV antigens. Reportedly, diagnosis of cytomegalovirus status by the classifier showed high specificity and sensitivity. Cytomegalovirus association was listed for under 200 TCR beta chains.

The TCR originated in a woman aged 25 to 45 in good health and CMV-seropositive. The sequenced sample consisted of PBMCs. The rearrangement uses TRBV6-5 and TRBJ1-1; a possible D gene is TRBD1 (6 bases). The DNA for the CDR3 is TGTGCCAGCAGGCAACCCGGGACACGGCGCACTGAAGCTTTCTTT. Translated, it gives CASRQPGTRRTEAFF.